This TCR beta chain stems from a study of metastatic and nonmetastatic thyroid tumors. Germline lookup yields CDR1 SNHLY and CDR2 FYNNEI. The ends lost 11 bases at V and 5 bases at J; junction bases unmatched: 12. There are 13 residues in the CDR3. Using MiXCR, TCRdb reanalyzed the PCR reads. The sample yields 25,000 to 35,000 clones, 16% seen once. The entire patient cohort was treatment-naive prior to thyroid surgery. The receptor comes from a female donor with papillary thyroid cancer or a benign thyroid nodule (not recorded which). Some clones in this sample may be carry-over from other donors' samples. The chain combines TRBV2 with TRBJ2-7, with TRBD2 matching over 7 bases. Sequences were obtained from blood. CDR3 sequence (DNA): TGTGCCGGCATGCGGGGGACCGCCCACGAGCAGTACTTC. It codes for CAGMRGTAHEQYF.